What follows is one T cell receptor beta chain and its context. Its antigen is still unknown. The data were produced by immunoSEQ multiplex PCR, yet TCRdb's version contains in-frame clones alone and is incomplete. The repertoire includes over 85,000 clones, roughly 86% of them detected once, and roughly 15% sits in the top ten. J gave up 0 bases and V 3 bases, and 5 bases lay outside the gene matches. The CDR3 spans 15 residues. Germline V CDR1 and CDR2: KGHSH, LQKENI. This entry is derived from a study of T cell responses to AZD1222 COVID-19 vaccine. Study outcomes and limitations: Just a handful of AZD1222 recipients were seropositive at baseline.

The sequences come from peripheral blood, collected 28 days after the second AZD1222 dose. The chain uses TRBV18 and TRBJ2-7; 7 bases align to TRBD1. The origin of this receptor is an adult who received the AZD1222 COVID-19 vaccine. CDR3 in DNA: TGTGCCAGCTCACCGAGACAGGGAAGCTCCTACGAGCAGTACTTC. Its protein product is CASSPRQGSSYEQYF.